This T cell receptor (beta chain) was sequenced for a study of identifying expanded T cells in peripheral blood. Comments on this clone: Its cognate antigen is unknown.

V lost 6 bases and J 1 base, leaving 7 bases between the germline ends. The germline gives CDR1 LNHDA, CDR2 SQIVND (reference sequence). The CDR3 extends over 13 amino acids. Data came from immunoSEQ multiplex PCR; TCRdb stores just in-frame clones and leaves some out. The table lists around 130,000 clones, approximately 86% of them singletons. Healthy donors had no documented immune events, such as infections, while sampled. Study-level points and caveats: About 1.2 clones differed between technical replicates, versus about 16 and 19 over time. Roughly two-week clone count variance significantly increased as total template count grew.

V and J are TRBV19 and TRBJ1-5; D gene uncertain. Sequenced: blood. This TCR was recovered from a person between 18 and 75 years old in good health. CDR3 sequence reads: CASSPDSNQPQHF. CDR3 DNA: TGTGCCAGTAGCCCCGACAGCAATCAGCCCCAGCATTTT. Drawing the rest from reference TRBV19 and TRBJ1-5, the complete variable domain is DGGITQSPKYLFRKEGQNVTLSCEQNLNHDAMYWYRQDPGQGLRLIYYSQIVNDFQKGDIAEGYSVSREKKESFPLTVTSAQKNPTAFYLCASSPDSNQPQHFGDGTRLSIL.